This entry concerns a single TCR beta chain. Its antigen is unidentified. This entry comes from a study of OX40 agonist ivuxolimab in advanced cancers. Background on the study: An agonistic anti-OX40 (CD134) antibody, ivuxolimab, was used to treat the patients.

Overall study results and limits: Researchers report that CD8+ T cells had, on average, more expanded clones than CD4+. People who partly responded at 0.1-3.0 mg/kg had some of the least clonal expansion seen. At 0.1 to 3.0 mg/kg, clonal expansion of CD4+ and CD8+ blood T cells had occurred by week 6.

Assay: immunoSEQ multiplex PCR; the TCRdb copy retains only in-frame clones and omits some. There are tens of thousands of clones in the sample; about 81% occur only once, and approximately 1.6% lies in the top ten. The CDR3 runs 14 residues. V lost 1 base to trimming and J lost 8 bases; unmatched junction nucleotides: 9. Germline CDR1 GTSNPN, CDR2 SVGIG (reference sequence). The chain combines TRBV30 with TRBJ2-3, with 7 bases lining up with TRBD2. The origin of this receptor is an adult with an advanced solid tumor such as melanoma, head and neck, liver or kidney cancer. The starting material was CD4+ or CD8+ T cells sorted from blood, obtained in a trial of the OX40 agonist ivuxolimab. The CDR3 loop is CAWSGLAGERTQYF. The CDR3, as DNA: TGTGCCTGGAGTGGGTTAGCGGGCGAGCGTACGCAGTATTTT.